Presented here are 25 T cell receptor beta chains from one specimen sequenced in a study of T cells after yellow fever vaccination. TCRdb reprocessed the 5' RACE reads via MiXCR and lists one record per CDR3 protein. The sample comprises 300,000 to 400,000 distinct CDR3 sequences, over 5% of which are singletons, and 15% rests with the top ten. This specimen was PBMCs, taken 5 days after the yellow fever booster vaccination. These receptor sequences come from a man younger than 45 who received the YFV17D yellow fever vaccine.

This clonotype was seen more than once but under ten times. This chain connects TRBV5-1 to TRBJ2-5; D is unresolved. The CDR3 runs to 16 residues. Trimming shortened V by 4 bases and J by 3 bases, and 19 bases separated the two germline ends. Germline V gene data show CDR1 as SGHRS and CDR2 as YFSETQ. CDR3 in amino acids: CASSHGDWSTEETQYF. The CDR3 nucleotides are TGCGCCAGCAGCCACGGAGACTGGAGTACTGAAGAGACCCAGTACTTC.

This clonotype has only a few counts. The chain combines TRBV27 with TRBJ1-6; TRBD1 might be the D (6 bases). V was pared by 1 base and J by 6 bases, with 10 bases between. This CDR3 region has 15 residues. From germline, CDR1 is MNHEY and CDR2 SMNVEV (reference sequence). For the CDR3, the DNA is TGTGCCAGCAGTTTATATCAGGGGAGTAATTCACCCCTCCACTTT. This codes for CASSLYQGSNSPLHF.

V and J are TRBV7-2 and TRBJ2-5; TRBD2 matches at 9 bases. The CDR3 spans 17 residues. Looked up from germline, CDR1 is SGHTA and CDR2 is FQGNSA. The junction had 11 bases not matched to a gene; V was cut back by 2 bases and J by 4 bases. CDR3 region: CASSLPPFSGSGETQYF. In DNA form, the CDR3 reads TGTGCCAGCAGCTTACCCCCCTTTAGCGGGAGTGGAGAGACCCAGTACTTC.

This clonotype has only a few counts. This chain links TRBV10-3 with TRBJ2-7, with TRBD2 matching over 7 bases. The CDR3 spans 16 residues. Germline V gives CDR1 ENHRY, CDR2 SYGVKD. The V gene end was trimmed by 4 bases and the J gene end by 4 bases; junction bases not matched to a gene: 13. Written as DNA, the CDR3 is TGTGCCATCAGTGCATTAGTTGGGGGAGGGAGGTACGAGCAGTACTTC. Its translation: CAISALVGGGRYEQYF.

This clonotype was seen at least ten times. V usage is TRBV20-1 and J usage is TRBJ2-4; D not resolved. CDR3 length: 12 amino acids. V was cut by 3 bases and J by 1 base, with 4 bases left in between. Germline V gives CDR1 DFQATT, CDR2 SNEGSKA (reference sequence). Here the CDR3 reads CSASGAKNIQYF. The CDR3 nucleotides are TGCAGTGCTAGTGGGGCCAAAAACATTCAGTACTTC.

The table lists this clonotype with a few counts. CDR3 nucleotide sequence: TGCAGTGCATTTAGCGGGAGTGGGGCCTACAATGAGCAGTTCTTC. This codes for CSAFSGSGAYNEQFF. The J gene is TRBJ2-1, the V gene TRBV20-1; the match to TRBD2 covers 9 bases. The CDR3 has 15 amino acids. Looked up from germline, CDR1 is DFQATT and CDR2 is SNEGSKA (reference sequence). The junction had 8 bases not matched to a gene; V was cut back by 6 bases and J by 2 bases.

This clonotype was seen ten or more times. The chain uses TRBV25-1 and TRBJ2-3, with 8 bases fitting TRBD1. Per the germline V gene, CDR1 is MGHDK and CDR2 is SYGVNS. V shed 0 bases, J shed 2 bases, and the junction held 7 bases outside the gene matches. This CDR3 has 17 amino acids. CDR3 amino acids: CASSEYIRQGTTDTQYF. In DNA, the CDR3 is TGTGCCAGCAGTGAATATATCAGACAGGGGACCACAGATACGCAGTATTTT.

In this sample, this clonotype turned up many times. The J gene is TRBJ1-5, the V gene TRBV7-2, with D hard to call. V was clipped by 1 base and J by 6 bases, with 10 bases between them. Germline CDR1 SGHTA, CDR2 FQGNSA. This CDR3 has 14 residues. This CDR3 is CASSLEGTVQPQHF. CDR3 nucleotide sequence: TGTGCCAGCAGCTTAGAAGGAACAGTTCAGCCCCAGCATTTT. Together with reference TRBV7-2 and TRBJ1-5, the CDR3 gives the full variable domain: GAGVSQSPSNKVTEKGKDVELRCDPISGHTALYWYRQSLGQGLEFLIYFQGNSAPDKSGLPSDRFSAERTGGSVSTLTIQRTQQEDSAVYLCASSLEGTVQPQHFGDGTRLSIL.

The gene calls are TRBV12-3 or TRBV12-4 and TRBJ2-1; 7 bases are shared with TRBD2. V lost 6 bases, J lost 9 bases, and 14 bases stayed unmatched. The CDR3 length is 15 residues. CDR3 DNA sequence: TGTGCCAGCAGGCTGGGGAGGGCCACCCGGGGTGAGCAGTTCTTC. Its translation: CASRLGRATRGEQFF.

In its sample, this clonotype was seen a few times. The gene calls are TRBV4-3 and TRBJ2-1; 9 bases map to TRBD2. V lost 0 bases to trimming and J lost 6 bases; unmatched junction nucleotides: 6. The CDR3 has 16 residues. The germline V gene has CDR1 LGHNA and CDR2 YSLEER. CDR3 bases: TGCGCCAGCAGCCAAGAACGGGCTAGCGGGACCAATGAGCAGTTCTTC. Amino acids: CASSQERASGTNEQFF.

This clonotype has ten or more counts. The V gene is TRBV18, the J gene TRBJ2-7, with a weak D call TRBD2 (6 bases). Between the trimmed V and J ends, which lost 2 bases and 7 bases, there was a span of 21 bases. The CDR3 has 16 residues. CDR1 and CDR2 from the germline V gene are KGHSH and LQKENI. The CDR3 protein is CASSPGTAGSGMEQYF. The CDR3 DNA is TGTGCCAGCTCACCAGGCACGGCGGGAAGCGGCATGGAGCAGTACTTC.

This clonotype was seen only a few times. The rearrangement uses TRBV6-1 and TRBJ2-5; D unresolved. From germline, CDR1 is MNHNS and CDR2 SASEGT. The CDR3 is 14 residues long. The V end was cut by 5 bases, the J end by 4 bases, with 14 bases between. CDR3 in amino acids: CASSRPLFGETQYF. CDR3 in DNA: TGTGCCAGCAGTAGGCCACTCTTCGGAGAGACCCAGTACTTC.

The J gene is TRBJ2-1, the V gene TRBV7-3, with 8 bases that match TRBD2. The germline V gene encodes CDR1 SGHTA and CDR2 FQGTGA. J lost 3 bases, V lost 3 bases, and 4 bases had no gene match. The CDR3 length is 15 residues. The CDR3 DNA sequence: TGTGCCAGCAGCTTGGGACTAGTAGGCTACAATGAGCAGTTCTTC. As protein: CASSLGLVGYNEQFF.

The rearrangement uses TRBV7-6 and TRBJ2-3, with TRBD2 matching over 12 bases. This CDR3 is built from 17 residues. Trimming cost V 0 bases and J 6 bases; bases outside gene matches: 7. Per germline, CDR1 SGHVS and CDR2 FNYEAQ. Written as DNA, the CDR3 is TGTGCCAGCAGCTTAGCGCTCGGACTAGCGGGAACGGATACGCAGTATTTT. Its translation is CASSLALGLAGTDTQYF.

The chain is built from TRBV5-8 and TRBJ2-3; D gene uncertain. The CDR3 is 15 residues long. Trimming removed 3 bases from V and 1 base from J, with 12 bases in between. Germline V gene lookup returns CDR1 SGHTS and CDR2 YDEGEE. The CDR3 is CASSSSPLGTDTQYF. DNA of the CDR3: TGTGCCAGCAGCTCGTCCCCTTTGGGCACAGATACGCAGTATTTT.

The chain is built from TRBV7-9 and TRBJ2-5; a weak D match, TRBD2 (5 bases). Germline CDR1 SEHNR, CDR2 FQNEAQ (reference sequence). Trimming stripped 2 bases from V and 6 bases from J, with 10 bases between. The length of the CDR3 is 13 residues. In DNA, the CDR3 is TGTGCCAGCAGCTTAAAGGGAGCGCAGACCCAGTACTTC. Translating it yields CASSLKGAQTQYF.

There are many counts of this clonotype. The CDR3 DNA follows: TGTGCCAGCAGTTTGGTTCAGTGGGGCCAATGTTTCTTT. Residues: CASSLVQWGQCFF. The chain combines TRBV28 with TRBJ1-1; TRBD1 might be the D (5 bases). Trimming left V 3 bases short and J 13 bases short, with 18 bases between. The CDR3 runs to 13 residues. Germline CDR1 reads MDHEN; CDR2 reads SYDVKM.

This clonotype came up a few times. The rearrangement uses TRBV9 and TRBJ2-1; 10 bases align to TRBD2. V was clipped by 0 bases and J by 6 bases; unmatched bases: 9. CDR3 length: 17 residues. CDR1 is SGDLS, CDR2 YYNGEE, per germline. In DNA, the CDR3 is TGTGCCAGCAGCGTAGGGACTAGCGGAGGGGGGCGCAATGAGCAGTTCTTC. This codes for CASSVGTSGGGRNEQFF.

This clonotype occurred many times. The V gene is TRBV5-1, the J gene TRBJ2-7; D tentatively reads TRBD1 or TRBD2 (7 bases each). The CDR3 length is 15 residues. Germline CDR1 reads SGHRS; CDR2 reads YFSETQ. Trimming removed 4 bases at V and 2 bases at J, with 16 bases between. CDR3 nucleotides: TGCGCCAGCAGCCTGAGGGAGGGGGCTACCTACGAGCAGTACTTC. It translates to CASSLREGATYEQYF. Drawing the rest from reference TRBV5-1 and TRBJ2-7, the complete variable domain is KAGVTQTPRYLIKTRGQQVTLSCSPISGHRSVSWYQQTPGQGLQFLFEYFSETQRNKGNFPGRFSGRQFSNSRSEMNVSTLELGDSALYLCASSLREGATYEQYFGPGTRLTVT.

This clonotype was detected only a few times. The chain joins TRBV30 to TRBJ1-1; no definite D call. The CDR3 consists of 13 residues. Trimming took 5 bases from V and 0 from J, leaving 10 bases between them. Germline V CDR1 and CDR2: GTSNPN, SVGIG (reference sequence). The CDR3 loop reads CAWSVNMNTEAFF. CDR3 sequence (DNA): TGTGCCTGGTCCGTAAATATGAACACTGAAGCTTTCTTT.

This chain links TRBV20-1 with TRBJ2-1; D is unresolved. Trimming took 0 bases from V and 3 from J, leaving 21 bases between them. Germline lookup yields CDR1 DFQATT and CDR2 SNEGSKA (reference sequence). The CDR3 spans 18 residues. CDR3 nucleotides: TGCAGTGCTAGAGATTGGAACCGCGTGGGGATTAGCTACAATGAGCAGTTCTTC. It codes for CSARDWNRVGISYNEQFF.

This sequence joins TRBV29-1 and TRBJ2-7; D may be TRBD2 (6 bases). The V end was cut by 2 bases, the J end by 0 bases, with 8 bases between. The CDR3 spans 13 residues. Germline V gene data show CDR1 as SQVTM and CDR2 as ANQGSEA. The CDR3 loop is CSVELASSYEQYF. In DNA, the CDR3 is TGCAGCGTTGAACTAGCGAGCTCCTACGAGCAGTACTTC.

This clonotype was found a few times. V is TRBV7-2 and J is TRBJ2-2; D may correspond to TRBD1 or TRBD2 (7 bases each). The V gene lost 5 bases and the J gene lost 7 bases, with 17 bases spanning the gap. This CDR3 is 15 amino acids long. Per the germline V gene, CDR1 is SGHTA and CDR2 is FQGNSA. CDR3 in DNA: TGTGCCAGCAGCCCCCAGGGGGGGGCGGGCGGGGAGCTGTTTTTT. Its translation: CASSPQGGAGGELFF.

This clonotype came up a few times. The V gene is TRBV7-2, the J gene TRBJ1-3; D is unresolved. The V end was cut by 1 base, the J end by 5 bases, with 6 bases between. Per germline, CDR1 SGHTA and CDR2 FQGNSA. The CDR3 has 13 amino acids. Here the CDR3 DNA reads TGTGCCAGCAGCTTAGTGGGCAGAAACACCATATATTTT. This encodes CASSLVGRNTIYF.

Comments on this clonotype: A read error is possible here, since a much larger clone lies one base away. The rearrangement joins TRBV20-1 to TRBJ2-7; 11 positions agree with TRBD2. Germline assignment: CDR1 DFQATT and CDR2 SNEGSKA (reference sequence). This CDR3 spans 16 amino acids. In nucleotides, the CDR3 is TGCTGTGCTAGAGACCTACTAGCGGGAGCGACCTACGAGCAGTACTTC. Translated: CCARDLLAGATYEQYF.